The clone carrying this T cell receptor (beta chain) was seen only a few times. Its specificity is not known. The source of the sample is a study of T-cell memory formation after mild COVID-19. Regarding the study as a whole: In pre-infection memory, a portion of responding clones appeared, which suggested that cross-reactive memory joined.

The germline CDR1 and CDR2 sequences are MNHEY and SVGAGI. V was trimmed by 2 bases and J by 7 bases, leaving 12 bases between them. The CDR3 has 14 residues. Constant-segment primers served in 5'RACE that generated TCR alpha and TCR beta cDNA libraries bearing sample barcodes and UMIs. TCRdb redid the calling of the 5' RACE reads with MiXCR, one entry per CDR3 protein. The sample shows roughly 130,000 distinct CDR3 sequences, about a sixth of them seen only once. The TCR was taken from a man in his late teens or twenties who had mild COVID-19 (a few samples of this study predate the infection). Cell type and time point are not known. The chain uses TRBV6-5 and TRBJ2-1; D might be TRBD1 (6 bases). Sequencing used PBMCs or a T cell subset sorted from them (not recorded which). CDR3 in DNA: TGTGCCAGCAGTTACCAGAGGGGGATGAATGAGCAGTTCTTC. It translates to CASSYQRGMNEQFF.